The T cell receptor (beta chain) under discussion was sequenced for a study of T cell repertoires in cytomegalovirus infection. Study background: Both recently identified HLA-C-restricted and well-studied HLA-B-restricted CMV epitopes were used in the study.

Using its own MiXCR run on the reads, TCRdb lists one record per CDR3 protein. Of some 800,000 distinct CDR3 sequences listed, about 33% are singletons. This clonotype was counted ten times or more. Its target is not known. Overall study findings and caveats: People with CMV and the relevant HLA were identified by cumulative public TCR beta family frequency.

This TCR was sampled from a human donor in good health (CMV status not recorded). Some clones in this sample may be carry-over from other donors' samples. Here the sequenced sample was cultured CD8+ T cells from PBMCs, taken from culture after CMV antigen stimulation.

This chain's CDR3 is CASSPLFPSDRVDDEQFF. The CDR3 DNA reads TGCGCCAGCAGCCCTTTATTCCCTTCGGACAGGGTCGACGATGAGCAGTTCTTC. The gene calls are TRBV4-1 and TRBJ2-1, with 8 bases lining up with TRBD1. CDR1 and CDR2 from the germline V gene are MGHRA and YSYEKL. The trim removed 4 bases at V and 8 bases at J, leaving 19 bases unmatched. CDR3 size: 18 residues.